The clone carrying this T cell receptor beta chain was seen only a few times. Its antigen remains unidentified. This sample was included in a study of T-cell reconstitution after alpha-beta-depleted transplantation in children. The study's findings and limits: Among T cells one year after transplant, newly produced cells accounted for most counts and diversity. Elevated TCRbeta diversity at day 60 was traced, in some patients, to surviving recipient T cells and thymic progenitors. Roughly two months post-transplant, alpha-beta T cells reportedly originated from several hundred graft clones that had expanded.

Germline trimming cut 1 base from V and 9 bases from J; bases unmatched to any gene: 6. The CDR3 extends over 14 amino acids. Per the germline V gene, CDR1 is SGHDN and CDR2 is FVKESK. Preparing the TCRbeta library involved the use of unique molecular identifiers. TCRdb reanalysed the PCR reads using MiXCR and keeps one entry per CDR3 protein. Of fewer than 1 million distinct CDR3 sequences in the sample, about 15% were seen once. This sequence joins TRBV14 and TRBJ2-7; 10 bases match TRBD2. The receptor comes from a male patient younger than 18 who had a stem cell transplant for acute lymphoblastic leukemia, so the T cells may come from the graft donor. Sample: PBMCs, mostly from graft donor cells, taken 360 days after TCRalphabeta/CD19-depleted stem cell transplant. The CDR3 bases are TGTGCCAGCAGCCAAGGAGCTAGCGGGAGTGGGCAGTACTTC. Translation gives CASSQGASGSGQYF.